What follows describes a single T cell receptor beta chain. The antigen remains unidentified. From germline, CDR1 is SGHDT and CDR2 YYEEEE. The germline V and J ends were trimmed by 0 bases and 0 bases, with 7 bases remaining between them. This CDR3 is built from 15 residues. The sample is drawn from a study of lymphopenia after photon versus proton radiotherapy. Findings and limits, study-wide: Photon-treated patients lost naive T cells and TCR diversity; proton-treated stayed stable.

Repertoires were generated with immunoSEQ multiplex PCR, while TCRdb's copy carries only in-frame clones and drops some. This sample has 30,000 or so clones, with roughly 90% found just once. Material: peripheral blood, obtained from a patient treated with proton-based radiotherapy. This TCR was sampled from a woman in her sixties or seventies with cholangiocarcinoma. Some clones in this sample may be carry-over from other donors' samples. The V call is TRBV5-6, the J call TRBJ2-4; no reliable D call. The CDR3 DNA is TGTGCCAGCAGCTTGGTTGGGGTAGCCAAAAACATTCAGTACTTC. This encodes CASSLVGVAKNIQYF.